These 27 T cell receptor beta chains came from one sample sequenced in a study of cytomegalovirus exposure and HLA in healthy donors. Primers: 60 Vbeta forward and 13 Jbeta reverse. Profiled with immunoSEQ multiplex PCR; TCRdb holds only in-frame clones, not every one. This sample yields about 130,000 clones, of which around 67% are seen a single time; about 4.3% belongs to the top ten. The sequencing sample was made of PBMCs. The receptors originated from a man between 18 and 35 years old in good health and CMV-seropositive.

J is TRBJ2-1 and V is TRBV5-6; weak D call: TRBD2 (5 bases). This CDR3 contains 15 residues. The V and J ends lost 4 bases and 7 bases respectively, with 18 bases between them. The germline V gene encodes CDR1 SGHDT and CDR2 YYEEEE. The CDR3 loop is CASSPGSSWQNEQFF. The CDR3 bases are TGTGCCAGCAGCCCTGGGAGCTCCTGGCAGAATGAGCAGTTCTTC.

The chain employs TRBV7-3 and TRBJ2-1, with 8 bases that match TRBD2. Germline loops: CDR1 SGHTA, CDR2 FQGTGA. This CDR3 comprises 15 residues. Trimming removed 5 bases from V and 2 bases from J; junction bases left unmatched: 5. CDR3 nucleotides: TGTGCCAGCAGCCCCAGCGGGAGTACCTACAATGAGCAGTTCTTC. Translation: CASSPSGSTYNEQFF.

This sequence joins TRBV15 and TRBJ2-3, with a weak D call TRBD1 (6 bases). The CDR3 extends over 14 amino acids. Trimming removed 1 base at V and 2 bases at J, with 7 bases between. Germline V gives CDR1 LNHNV, CDR2 YYDKDF (reference sequence). The CDR3 DNA is TGTGCCACCAGCAGAGGGGACATCACAGATACGCAGTATTTT. The encoded protein is CATSRGDITDTQYF.

CDR3 loop: CASLRRASGAYEQYF. The DNA for the CDR3 is TGCGCCAGTCTAAGACGGGCTAGCGGGGCCTACGAGCAGTACTTC. The V gene is TRBV10-2, the J gene TRBJ2-7; 9 positions agree with TRBD2. Losses at the gene ends were 9 bases for V and 2 bases for J; bases not matched to a gene: 11. Germline CDR1 is WSHSY and CDR2 is SAAADI. This CDR3 has 15 residues.

The chain is built from TRBV27 and TRBJ2-7; D may be TRBD2 (6 bases). The CDR3 runs 17 residues. Trimming left V 0 bases short and J 5 bases short, with 20 bases between. The germline V gene has CDR1 MNHEY and CDR2 SMNVEV (reference sequence). The CDR3 reads CASSLSRVRETRHEQYF. Written as DNA, the CDR3 is TGTGCCAGCAGTTTATCGAGGGTTCGGGAGACTCGACACGAGCAGTACTTC.

This clone was found a few times. The rearrangement joins TRBV27 to TRBJ1-5, with 9 bases fitting TRBD1. This CDR3 has 15 amino acids. Trimming removed 4 bases from V and 6 bases from J; junction bases left unmatched: 7. CDR1 and CDR2 (germline): MNHEY, SMNVEV (reference sequence). This CDR3 is CASSSRTGVFQPQHF. CDR3 sequence (DNA): TGTGCCAGCAGTTCGCGGACAGGGGTATTTCAGCCCCAGCATTTT.

This chain links TRBV27 with TRBJ1-1; D is ambiguous. Germline CDR1 is MNHEY and CDR2 is SMNVEV (reference sequence). V was trimmed by 3 bases and J by 3 bases, leaving 11 bases between them. This CDR3 contains 14 residues. The CDR3 DNA reads TGTGCCAGCAGTTTGTCGGTTTCGCACACTGAAGCTTTCTTT. This codes for CASSLSVSHTEAFF.

The chain has TRBV5-1 and TRBJ2-5; TRBD2 matches at 13 bases. The CDR3 runs 16 residues. V shed 4 bases, J shed 4 bases, and the junction held 7 bases outside the gene matches. The germline V gene has CDR1 SGHRS and CDR2 YFSETQ. The CDR3 bases are TGCGCCAGCAGCCCCAGACTAGCGGGAGGAGTAGAGACCCAGTACTTC. Translation: CASSPRLAGGVETQYF.

The sample holds a few counts of this clone. Likely a read error: the CDR3 ends without its conserved phenylalanine or tryptophan. The chain couples TRBV6-6 to TRBJ1-4, with 9 bases lining up with TRBD1. The CDR3 has 12 residues. V gave up 6 bases and J gave up 8 bases; unmatched junction bases: 1. Germline CDR1 MNHNY, CDR2 SVGAGI (reference sequence). DNA of the CDR3: TGTGCCAGCAGGGGACAGGGAGAAAAACTGTTTGTT. Amino acid sequence: CASRGQGEKLFV.

The genes are TRBV6-4 and TRBJ1-2; no firm D call. CDR1 is MRHNA, CDR2 SNTAGT, per germline. Trimming took 2 bases from V and 1 from J, leaving 2 bases between them. The CDR3 covers 12 residues. For the CDR3, the DNA is TGTGCCAGCAGTGACCATAACTATGGCTACACCTTC. It yields the protein CASSDHNYGYTF.

The rearrangement uses TRBV6-1 and TRBJ2-5; 9 bases are shared with TRBD1. Losses at the gene ends were 7 bases for V and 10 bases for J; bases not matched to a gene: 10. Germline-derived CDR1 and CDR2 are MNHNS and SASEGT. The CDR3 is 13 amino acids. The CDR3 region is CASIRDREDVQYF. The CDR3 DNA follows: TGTGCCAGCATTCGGGACAGGGAGGATGTCCAGTACTTC.

This chain uses TRBV30 with TRBJ1-1; 10 nucleotides align to TRBD1. CDR1 and CDR2 (germline): GTSNPN, SVGIG (reference sequence). J lost 6 bases, V lost 5 bases, and 12 bases had no gene match. This CDR3 contains 15 residues. CDR3 in DNA: TGTGCCTGGGATATTTCCGGGACAGGGGAAGCTGAAGCTTTCTTT. As protein: CAWDISGTGEAEAFF. Complete variable domain (other parts from reference TRBV30 and TRBJ1-1): SQTIHQWPATLVQPVGSPLSLECTVEGTSNPNLYWYRQAAGRGLQLLFYSVGIGQISSEVPQNLSASRPQDRQFILSSKKLLLSDSGFYLCAWDISGTGEAEAFFGQGTRLTVV.

This chain links TRBV29-1 with TRBJ2-5; D might be TRBD2 (5 bases). The CDR3 has 11 amino acids. The V and J ends lost 2 bases and 5 bases respectively, with 6 bases between them. Germline V gene data show CDR1 as SQVTM and CDR2 as ANQGSEA. The CDR3: CSVERGETQYF. CDR3 coding DNA: TGCAGCGTTGAAAGAGGGGAGACCCAGTACTTC.

The CDR3 nucleotides read TGTGCCAGCAGCTCGGGGGGTCCAGCCCAGTACTTC. Translation gives CASSSGGPAQYF. V usage is TRBV7-2 and J usage is TRBJ2-5, with TRBD2 identical over 7 bases. This CDR3 is built from 12 residues. The junction had 5 bases not matched to a gene; V was cut back by 4 bases and J by 9 bases. CDR1 SGHTA and CDR2 FQGNSA come from the germline V gene.

The J gene is TRBJ2-3, the V gene TRBV18; D is perhaps TRBD2 (6 bases). Trimming shortened V by 3 bases and J by 10 bases, and 20 bases separated the two germline ends. This CDR3 has 15 residues. Germline CDR1 KGHSH, CDR2 LQKENI. The CDR3 region is CASSPGGPGGRPQYF. CDR3 coding DNA: TGTGCCAGCTCACCCGGCGGACCTGGGGGGAGGCCGCAGTATTTT.

A note on this clone: The germline gene is not matched at one end of the junction; a read error may be the cause. The V and J genes are TRBV28 and TRBJ1-1; D is unresolved. CDR3 length: 12 amino acids. Germline-derived CDR1 and CDR2 are MDHEN and SYDVKM. CDR3 sequence (DNA): TGTGCCAGCAAACCTCCCCCCCAGGCCCTAAACTTT. The encoded protein is CASKPPPQALNF.

This chain links TRBV29-1 with TRBJ2-7, with 7 bases identical to TRBD1. V was pared by 7 bases and J by 9 bases, with 9 bases of the junction left unmatched. This CDR3 region has 11 residues. The V gene's germline CDR1 is SQVTM and CDR2 ANQGSEA. The CDR3 reads CSAGTAGGQYF. The CDR3 nucleotides read TGCAGCGCCGGGACAGCCGGTGGGCAGTACTTC.

The V and J genes are TRBV5-6 and TRBJ1-5; TRBD1 is a possible D gene (5 bases). Germline V gene lookup returns CDR1 SGHDT and CDR2 YYEEEE. CDR3 length: 15 amino acids. V lost 0 bases and J 8 bases, leaving 15 bases between the germline ends. Here the CDR3 reads CASSLGSRGNEPQHF. The CDR3 nucleotides are TGTGCCAGCAGCTTGGGGTCTCGGGGGAATGAGCCCCAGCATTTT.

CDR3: CASRLTGAPDGYTF. The CDR3 region has the DNA TGTGCCAGCAGATTAACAGGGGCCCCCGATGGCTACACCTTC. The V and J genes are TRBV28 and TRBJ1-2; 7 bases agree with TRBD1. The CDR3 extends over 14 amino acids. Germline CDR1 reads MDHEN; CDR2 reads SYDVKM. After removal of 6 bases from V and 6 bases from J, the junction contained 10 bases not matched to a gene.

The sample holds a few counts of this clone. At the DNA level, this CDR3 is encoded by other sequences in the same sample as well. The gene calls are TRBV30 and TRBJ1-5, with TRBD1 matching 7 bases. The V gene end was trimmed by 1 base and the J gene end by 4 bases; junction bases not matched to a gene: 1. The CDR3 runs 13 residues. The germline V gene has CDR1 GTSNPN and CDR2 SVGIG (reference sequence). The CDR3 sequence is CAWSGQGNQPQHF. As DNA, the CDR3 is TGTGCCTGGAGTGGACAGGGTAATCAGCCCCAGCATTTT.

V and J are TRBV6-5 and TRBJ1-3, with 7 bases lining up with TRBD1. CDR3 length equals 14 residues. Looked up from germline, CDR1 is MNHEY and CDR2 is SVGAGI. After removal of 6 bases from V and 2 bases from J, the junction contained 4 bases not matched to a gene. CDR3 region: CASRLGTAGNTIYF. Here the CDR3 DNA reads TGTGCCAGCAGGCTAGGGACAGCTGGAAACACCATATATTTT.

The chain uses TRBV5-4 and TRBJ1-3; D remains unclear. Trimming removed 0 bases at V and 1 base at J, with 8 bases between. Germline V gene data show CDR1 as SGHNT and CDR2 as YYREEE (reference sequence). CDR3 length: 15 residues. CDR3 sequence: CASSLGGESGNTIYF. The CDR3 region has the DNA TGTGCCAGCAGCTTGGGCGGGGAGTCTGGAAACACCATATATTTT.

J is TRBJ2-5 and V is TRBV7-2, with 8 bases fitting TRBD2. The CDR3 has 14 residues. Per the germline V gene, CDR1 is SGHTA and CDR2 is FQGNSA. V lost 7 bases, J lost 4 bases, and 8 bases stayed unmatched. CDR3 amino acids: CASNLGGAGETQYF. CDR3 coding DNA: TGTGCCAGCAACCTCGGGGGGGCGGGAGAGACCCAGTACTTC.

In DNA, the CDR3 is TGTGCCAGTAGTATCGGGATCCAAGAGACCCAGTACTTC. Its protein is CASSIGIQETQYF. This chain uses TRBV19 with TRBJ2-5, with a tentative D call TRBD2 (5 bases). This CDR3 contains 13 residues. V lost 3 bases to trimming and J lost 1 base, with 6 bases between them. Germline CDR1 and CDR2: LNHDA and SQIVND (reference sequence).

The V call is TRBV25-1, the J call TRBJ2-5; 7 nucleotides align to TRBD1. The J call is in doubt because the DNA end fits TRBJ2-7 better. The CDR3 sequence is 16 residues long. Looked up from germline, CDR1 is MGHDK and CDR2 is SYGVNS. CDR3 residues: CASSEWLRTGSYEQYF. CDR3 DNA sequence: TGTGCCAGCAGTGAATGGTTGAGGACAGGTTCCTACGAGCAGTACTTC.

The chain carries TRBV30 and TRBJ2-7; 8 bases are shared with TRBD1. Germline V gives CDR1 GTSNPN, CDR2 SVGIG (reference sequence). V lost 0 bases and J lost 3; bases outside the gene matches: 7. This CDR3 contains 15 residues. CDR3 bases: TGTGCCTGGAGTGTGGGGGCAGGGGGCTTCTACGAGCAGTACTTC. This translates into CAWSVGAGGFYEQYF.

V gene TRBV5-6 combines with J gene TRBJ2-1, with D possibly being TRBD1 (5 bases). This CDR3 contains 17 residues. V was clipped by 4 bases and J by 2 bases, with 19 bases between them. Germline-derived CDR1 and CDR2 are SGHDT and YYEEEE. The CDR3 sequence: CASSQGPTGPAYNEQFF. CDR3 coding DNA: TGTGCCAGCAGCCAGGGTCCTACCGGCCCGGCCTACAATGAGCAGTTCTTC.